Described below is a single T cell receptor (beta chain) sequence and its context. Its specificity is unknown. The data derive from a study of lymphopenia after photon versus proton radiotherapy. Measured with immunoSEQ multiplex PCR; TCRdb has only the in-frame clones, and not every one. The data contain 15,000 to 20,000 clones, approximately 80% of them seen just once; the ten biggest clones take up 20%. General study findings and limits: In patients who died, overall survival fell as post-nadir TCR diversity dropped more. Post-nadir diversity loss with photons came from oligoclonal expansion, particularly CD8+ Temra cells.

The source was peripheral blood, collected from a patient treated with proton-based radiotherapy. This receptor was obtained from a man in his 70s with pancreatic cancer.

CDR3 nucleotide sequence: TGTGCCTGGGAAGGCAAAGAGGGACAGGGATCCAAGCAGTACTTC. Residues: CAWEGKEGQGSKQYF. The gene calls are TRBV30 and TRBJ2-7; 9 nucleotides align to TRBD1. This CDR3 region has 15 residues. Trimming cost V 5 bases and J 8 bases; bases outside gene matches: 16. Germline CDR1 and CDR2: GTSNPN and SVGIG (reference sequence).